Included here is one T cell receptor beta chain sequence, with context. Antigen: not known. The data are from a study of vaccination effects on CD4 cells after COVID-19. Study at large: Two-dose BNT162b2 or mRNA-1273 vaccination was given to participants. The study's findings and limits: There were few convalescent patients in the study and no early post-infection timepoints.

V was pared by 4 bases and J by 7 bases, with 17 bases between. CDR1 SGHRS and CDR2 YFSETQ come from the germline V gene. This CDR3 spans 14 amino acids. CD4+ T cells specific for antigen were expanded with viral peptide pools by the ViraFEST assay before sequencing. Following 10 days of culture, CD4+ T cells were isolated. All vaccine recipients tested negative for nucleocapsid antibodies and had never contracted SARS-CoV-2 infection. After fewer than 2.5 million PBMC were placed in each well, they were cultured with approximately 9.4 IU/ml IL-2 and roughly 10 ug/ml peptides. The data were produced by immunoSEQ multiplex PCR, yet TCRdb's version contains in-frame clones alone and is incomplete. This table has roughly 33,000 clones, around three quarters appearing once.

The chain recombines TRBV5-1 with TRBJ1-1; maybe TRBD1 (6 bases). The sequence was collected from a human donor who received a COVID-19 vaccine. The material sequenced was CD4+ T cells from PBMCs cultured with HCoV-OC43 spike peptides, taken before COVID-19 vaccination. As for subset: HCoV-OC43 spike overlapping peptide pool stimulation. CDR3 sequence: CASSRAGGRYEAFF. The CDR3 DNA sequence: TGCGCCAGCAGCCGAGCCGGGGGCAGATATGAAGCTTTCTTT.